One and the same sample provided the 26 T cell receptor beta chains below, sequenced in a study of Ad26.COV2.S vaccination and SARS-CoV-2 variants. Described treatment: some 19 received Ad26.COV2.S at low or high dose, single or two shots; a few received placebo; per-sample allocation not given. Repertoires come from day 63 after the first vaccine or placebo injection. Clones were sequenced by immunoSEQ multiplex PCR, and TCRdb holds only the in-frame ones, with some missing. The data show 200,000 to 300,000 clones, about 83% seen once. The material sequenced was peripheral blood, taken in a trial of Ad26.COV2.S vaccine versus placebo. These receptors all stem from a person between 18 and 59 years old who received the Ad26.COV2.S COVID-19 vaccine or a placebo.

J is TRBJ1-1 and V is TRBV7-9; tentatively, D is TRBD1 (6 bases). V was clipped by 5 bases and J by 10 bases, with 14 bases between them. The CDR3 extends over 12 amino acids. The germline CDR1 and CDR2 sequences are SEHNR and FQNEAQ (reference sequence). As DNA, the CDR3 is TGTGCCAGCAGCGAGCCTACAGGGCGAGCTTTCTTT. It translates to CASSEPTGRAFF.

Of note for this clone: The sample has other DNA sequences that encode this CDR3 too. The V call is TRBV5-1, the J call TRBJ2-5, with D possibly being TRBD2 (6 bases). The ends were cut back, 3 bases at V and 1 base at J, with 13 bases in the middle. Per germline, CDR1 SGHRS and CDR2 YFSETQ. The CDR3 runs to 15 residues. The DNA for the CDR3 is TGCGCCAGCAGCTCTGCCGGGACTGTCCAAGAGACCCAGTACTTC. Its protein product is CASSSAGTVQETQYF.

DNA of the CDR3: TGTGCCTGGAAAGGCGGGGGGAACACTGAAGCTTTCTTT. This codes for CAWKGGGNTEAFF. The V gene is TRBV30, the J gene TRBJ1-1; maybe TRBD1 (5 bases). The CDR3 has 13 amino acids. V was shortened by 4 bases and J by 1 base, with 10 bases between the two germline ends. Germline CDR1 and CDR2: GTSNPN and SVGIG (reference sequence).

The rearrangement joins TRBV7-6 to TRBJ1-1; TRBD1 might be the D (6 bases). This CDR3 region has 15 residues. Between the trimmed V and J ends, which lost 4 bases and 2 bases, there was a span of 14 bases. Germline V gene lookup returns CDR1 SGHVS and CDR2 FNYEAQ. CDR3 DNA sequence: TGTGCCAGCAGCTCATCCCAGGGGTTTAACACTGAAGCTTTCTTT. Protein sequence: CASSSSQGFNTEAFF.

The rearrangement links TRBV6-1 to TRBJ1-1, with 7 bases identical to TRBD1. The V segment lost 4 bases and the J segment 6 bases; nucleotides outside the gene matches: 14. CDR3 size: 16 residues. Germline V CDR1 and CDR2: MNHNS, SASEGT. The CDR3 region is CASSARIFRGAAEAFF. The CDR3 DNA reads as TGTGCCAGCAGTGCCCGGATATTCAGGGGGGCCGCTGAAGCTTTCTTT.

The chain combines TRBV21-1 with TRBJ2-2. TRBV21-1 is a pseudogene. The CDR3 contains 15 residues. The CDR3 DNA reads as TGTGCCAGCAGCAAAGAGGGGGGAAAGGGCGGGGAGCTGTTTTTT. Its translation is CASSKEGGKGGELFF.

The V gene is TRBV7-6, the J gene TRBJ1-1; weak D call: TRBD1 (6 bases). V gave up 3 bases and J gave up 3 bases, with 8 bases separating them. Germline V gene lookup returns CDR1 SGHVS and CDR2 FNYEAQ. The CDR3 runs to 13 residues. CDR3 nucleotide sequence: TGTGCCAGCAGCTTGAGGGGGGACACTGAAGCTTTCTTT. The encoded protein is CASSLRGDTEAFF.

CDR3 DNA: TGTGCCAGCAGCTTAGAGGGTTCTTCCTATGGCTACACCTTC. Translating it yields CASSLEGSSYGYTF. The chain employs TRBV13 and TRBJ1-2; D gene ambiguous. Trimming removed 1 base at V and 4 bases at J, with 10 bases between. The CDR3 spans 14 residues. Germline V gives CDR1 PRHDT, CDR2 FYEKMQ (reference sequence).

CDR3 in amino acids: CASSTNKRNYGYTF. The CDR3 DNA follows: TGTGCCAGTAGTACAAACAAACGAAACTATGGCTACACCTTC. The rearrangement uses TRBV19 and TRBJ1-2; unclear D gene. CDR1 is LNHDA, CDR2 SQIVND, per germline (reference sequence). Between the trimmed V and J ends, which lost 4 bases and 2 bases, there was a span of 11 bases. This CDR3 is built from 14 residues.

This clone appeared once. The V and J genes are TRBV3-1 (or the pseudogene TRBV3-2) and TRBJ1-3; 12 bases fit TRBD1. Germline V lookup: CDR1 LGHDT, CDR2 YNNKEL (reference sequence). Trimming at V came to 5 bases and at J to 0 bases, leaving 8 bases not matched to a gene. This CDR3 spans 18 amino acids. CDR3 sequence reads: CASSTGTGGHYSGNTIYF. The CDR3 region has the DNA TGTGCCAGCAGCACCGGGACAGGGGGCCATTACTCTGGAAACACCATATATTTT.

The chain employs TRBV7-2 and TRBJ1-2; 9 nucleotides agree with TRBD1. Trimming removed 0 bases from V and 8 bases from J; junction bases left unmatched: 7. The germline CDR1 and CDR2 sequences are SGHTA and FQGNSA. The CDR3 covers 15 residues. The CDR3 sequence: CASSLARTGEGGYTF. CDR3 DNA: TGTGCCAGCAGCTTAGCCCGGACAGGGGAGGGCGGCTACACCTTC.

This chain connects TRBV29-1 to TRBJ2-2, with 14 nucleotides matching TRBD2. Germline V gives CDR1 SQVTM, CDR2 ANQGSEA. Trimming took 6 bases from V and 6 from J; bases not matched to a gene: 6. CDR3 length: 15 residues. The CDR3 DNA follows: TGCAGCGTCCTCGGGACTAGCGGGAGACCCGGGGAGCTGTTTTTT. Translated: CSVLGTSGRPGELFF.

The chain joins TRBV6-2 or TRBV6-3 to TRBJ2-3, with TRBD1 matching over 7 bases. The CDR3 has 15 amino acids. Trimming removed 4 bases from V and 0 bases from J; junction bases left unmatched: 4. Germline CDR1 is MNHEY and CDR2 is SVGEGT. This CDR3 is CASSFWDRSTDTQYF. As DNA, the CDR3 is TGTGCCAGCAGTTTCTGGGACAGAAGCACAGATACGCAGTATTTT.

V and J are TRBV11-2 and TRBJ1-3; 7 bases match TRBD1. This CDR3 is built from 15 residues. Germline lookup yields CDR1 SGHAT and CDR2 FQNNGV. V lost 5 bases to trimming and J lost 0 bases; unmatched junction nucleotides: 4. CDR3 in amino acids: CASSPGTVSGNTIYF. In nucleotides, the CDR3 is TGTGCCAGCAGCCCGGGGACAGTCTCTGGAAACACCATATATTTT.

The V call is TRBV3-1 (or the pseudogene TRBV3-2), the J call TRBJ1-3; D unclear. V lost 0 bases and J lost 2, with 8 bases in between. The CDR3 runs 15 residues. Germline CDR1 LGHDT, CDR2 YNNKEL (reference sequence). CDR3 amino acids: CASSQETGTGNTIYF. In DNA form, the CDR3 reads TGTGCCAGCAGCCAAGAAACGGGGACTGGAAACACCATATATTTT.

The chain couples TRBV11-3 to TRBJ2-1; tentative D call: TRBD2 (5 bases). This CDR3 contains 14 residues. Germline V CDR1 and CDR2: SGHNT, YENEEA. Trimming pared 5 bases from V and 0 bases from J, leaving 8 bases between. CDR3 sequence: CASSPGSSYNEQFF. The CDR3 bases are TGTGCCAGCAGCCCGGGGAGCTCCTACAATGAGCAGTTCTTC. The whole variable domain, remainder taken from reference TRBV11-3 and TRBJ2-1, is EAGVVQSPRYKIIEKKQPVAFWCNPISGHNTLYWYLQNLGQGPELLIRYENEEAVDDSQLPKDRFSAERLKGVDSTLKIQPAELGDSAVYLCASSPGSSYNEQFFGPGTRLTVL.

This rearrangement joins TRBV19 to TRBJ1-3; D not resolved. CDR1 and CDR2 (germline): LNHDA, SQIVND (reference sequence). V was clipped by 4 bases and J by 0 bases, with 19 bases between them. This CDR3 is built from 18 residues. The CDR3 nucleotides read TGTGCCAGTAGTAAACAGCCTAGCACTGCGTTCTCTGGAAACACCATATATTTT. Protein sequence: CASSKQPSTAFSGNTIYF.

This clone was seen a few times. V gene TRBV30 combines with J gene TRBJ1-1, with D unclear. The CDR3 covers 14 residues. Germline CDR1 GTSNPN, CDR2 SVGIG (reference sequence). Trimming shortened V by 3 bases and J by 11 bases, and 22 bases separated the two germline ends. The CDR3: CAWRIDRDPTRAFF. CDR3 in DNA: TGTGCCTGGAGGATCGACCGGGATCCCACCAGGGCTTTCTTT.

The chain employs TRBV18 and TRBJ2-5; TRBD1 agrees at 12 bases. CDR3 length equals 15 residues. CDR1 and CDR2 (germline): KGHSH, LQKENI. With 4 bases clipped from V and 4 bases from J, the junction kept 4 bases outside the gene matches. The CDR3 nucleotides are TGTGCCAGCTCACTGGGACAGGGGGCGAGAGAGACCCAGTACTTC. Translating gives CASSLGQGARETQYF.

This clone was counted many times. V is TRBV4-3 and J is TRBJ1-5; D is uncertain. Per germline, CDR1 LGHNA and CDR2 YSLEER. Trimming took off 0 bases at V and 0 bases at J, with 6 bases between the two ends. This CDR3 has 15 amino acids. The CDR3 DNA is TGCGCCAGCAGCCAAGATCGGAGTAGCAATCAGCCCCAGCATTTT. This sequence encodes CASSQDRSSNQPQHF.

The chain is built from TRBV14 and TRBJ2-6; D not resolved. The V gene's germline CDR1 is SGHDN and CDR2 FVKESK. The CDR3 contains 14 residues. The V and J ends lost 4 bases and 2 bases respectively, with 6 bases between them. The CDR3 loop is CASSRVTGANVLTF. The CDR3 region has the DNA TGTGCCAGCAGCCGAGTGACTGGGGCCAACGTCCTGACTTTC.

The chain links TRBV6-5 to TRBJ2-1, with a tentative D call TRBD2 (5 bases). V gave up 6 bases and J gave up 6 bases, with 9 bases separating them. CDR1 MNHEY and CDR2 SVGAGI come from the germline V gene. The CDR3 runs 12 residues. This CDR3 is CASRISVNEQFF. CDR3 nucleotide sequence: TGTGCCAGCAGAATTAGCGTCAATGAGCAGTTCTTC.

V and J are TRBV10-3 and TRBJ2-7; either TRBD1 or TRBD2 may supply D (5 bases each). This CDR3 contains 15 residues. In germline, CDR1 is ENHRY, CDR2 SYGVKD. V was cut by 3 bases and J by 1 base, with 13 bases left in between. The CDR3 nucleotides read TGTGCCATCAGTGAATCCGGGACGGGATCCTACGAGCAGTACGTC. Its translation: CAISESGTGSYEQYV.

This sequence joins TRBV5-1 and TRBJ2-3; 10 bases agree with TRBD1. The trim removed 2 bases at V and 1 base at J, leaving 4 bases unmatched. The CDR3 runs 16 residues. CDR1 and CDR2 from the germline V gene are SGHRS and YFSETQ. The CDR3 coding sequence is TGCGCCAGCAGCTTTGCCGGGACAGGGGGCACAGATACGCAGTATTTT. It translates to CASSFAGTGGTDTQYF.

This clone was found a few times. V and J are TRBV5-4 and TRBJ1-1; no reliable D call. The CDR3 covers 13 residues. Germline-derived CDR1 and CDR2 are SGHNT and YYREEE (reference sequence). Trimming took off 4 bases at V and 2 bases at J, with 9 bases between the two ends. This CDR3 is CASSAGPNTEAFF. CDR3 DNA: TGTGCCAGCAGCGCCGGCCCCAACACTGAAGCTTTCTTT. The full variable domain, rest sourced from reference TRBV5-4 and TRBJ1-1, is ETGVTQSPTHLIKTRGQQVTLRCSSQSGHNTVSWYQQALGQGPQFIFQYYREEENGRGNFPPRFSGLQFPNYSSELNVNALELDDSALYLCASSAGPNTEAFFGQGTRLTVV.

V gene TRBV11-2 combines with J gene TRBJ1-6; possibly TRBD1 for D (5 bases). The CDR3 has 14 amino acids. V was pared by 4 bases and J by 7 bases, with 11 bases between. CDR1 and CDR2 from the germline V gene are SGHAT and FQNNGV. CDR3 sequence: CASSSTGRNSPLHF. As DNA, the CDR3 is TGTGCCAGCAGCTCCACAGGCCGGAATTCACCCCTCCACTTT. Filled out from reference TRBV11-2 and TRBJ1-6, the complete variable domain reads EAGVAQSPRYKIIEKRQSVAFWCNPISGHATLYWYQQILGQGPKLLIQFQNNGVVDDSQLPKDRFSAERLKGVDSTLKIQPAKLEDSAVYLCASSSTGRNSPLHFGNGTRLTVT.